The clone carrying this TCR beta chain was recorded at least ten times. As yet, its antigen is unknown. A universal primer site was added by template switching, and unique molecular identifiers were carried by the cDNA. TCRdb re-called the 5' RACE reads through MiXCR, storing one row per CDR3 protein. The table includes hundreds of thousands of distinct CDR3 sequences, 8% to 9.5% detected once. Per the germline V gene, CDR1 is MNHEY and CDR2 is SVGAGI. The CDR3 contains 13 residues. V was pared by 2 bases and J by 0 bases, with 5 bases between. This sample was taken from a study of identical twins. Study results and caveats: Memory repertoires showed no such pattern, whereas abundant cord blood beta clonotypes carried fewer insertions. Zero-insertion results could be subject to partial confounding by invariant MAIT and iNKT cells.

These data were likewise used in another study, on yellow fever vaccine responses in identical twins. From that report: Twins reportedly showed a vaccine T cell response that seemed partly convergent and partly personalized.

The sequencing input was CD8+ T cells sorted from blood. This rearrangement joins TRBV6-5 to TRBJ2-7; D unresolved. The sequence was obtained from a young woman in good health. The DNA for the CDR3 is TGTGCCAGCAGTTACGGGATCTCCTACGAGCAGTACTTC. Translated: CASSYGISYEQYF.